The source of this T cell receptor (beta chain) is a study of cytotoxic CD8 clonotypes in ibrutinib-treated CLL. Losses at the gene ends were 6 bases for V and 6 bases for J; bases not matched to a gene: 6. The germline V gene has CDR1 SGHRS and CDR2 YFSETQ. The CDR3 is 14 residues long. Here immunoSEQ multiplex PCR was the method, and the copy in TCRdb shows in-frame clones only, minus some. There are approximately 200,000 clones in the sample; about 72% occur only once, and 13% lies in the top ten. The source of this sequence is a human donor with chronic lymphocytic leukemia. The rearrangement joins TRBV5-1 to TRBJ1-2; 12 nucleotides line up with TRBD1. The source was PBMCs, collected after 24 months of ibrutinib treatment. CDR3 in DNA: TGCGCCAGCAATTCCGGGACAGGGGGCAATGGCTACACCTTC. It specifies CASNSGTGGNGYTF. The complete variable domain, with remaining parts taken from reference TRBV5-1 and TRBJ1-2, reads KAGVTQTPRYLIKTRGQQVTLSCSPISGHRSVSWYQQTPGQGLQFLFEYFSETQRNKGNFPGRFSGRQFSNSRSEMNVSTLELGDSALYLCASNSGTGGNGYTFGSGTRLTVV.